This T cell receptor (beta chain) originates from a study of T-cell reconstitution after alpha-beta-depleted transplantation in children. Study observations and caveats: One year after transplant, T-cell counts and diversity came mostly from newly produced T cells. There were reportedly several hundred expanded graft clones from which alpha-beta T cells came about two months after transplant.

TCRbeta library construction was performed incorporating unique molecular identifiers. TCRdb ran MiXCR on the PCR reads and lists one entry per CDR3 protein. The sample includes approximately 99,000 distinct CDR3 sequences, 6.4% of them seen just once. In regard to this clonotype: Its antigen remains unknown.

The ends were cut back, 1 base at V and 0 bases at J, with 7 bases in the middle. The CDR3 is 15 amino acids. Germline CDR1 is MGHRA and CDR2 is YSYEKL. This rearrangement joins TRBV4-1 to TRBJ1-5; no firm D call. Sequenced here: PBMCs, mostly from graft donor cells, sampled 360 days after TCRalphabeta/CD19-depleted stem cell transplant. The receptor comes from a male patient between 2 and 15 years old who had a stem cell transplant for acute lymphoblastic leukemia, so the T cells may come from the graft donor. CDR3 region: CASSQGQSSNQPQHF. CDR3 coding DNA: TGCGCCAGCAGCCAAGGGCAAAGTAGCAATCAGCCCCAGCATTTT.